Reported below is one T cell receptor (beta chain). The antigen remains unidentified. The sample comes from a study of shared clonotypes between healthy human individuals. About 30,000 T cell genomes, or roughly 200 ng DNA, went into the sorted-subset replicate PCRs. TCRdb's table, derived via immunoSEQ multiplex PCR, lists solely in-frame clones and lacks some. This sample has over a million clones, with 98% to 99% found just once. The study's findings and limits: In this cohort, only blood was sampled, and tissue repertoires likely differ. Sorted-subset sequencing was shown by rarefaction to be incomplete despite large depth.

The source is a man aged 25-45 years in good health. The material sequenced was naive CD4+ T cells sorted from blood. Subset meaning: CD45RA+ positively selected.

Here the CDR3 reads CASSLELAGHEQFF. DNA for the CDR3: TGCGCCAGCAGCTTGGAACTAGCGGGACATGAGCAGTTCTTC. The J gene is TRBJ2-1, the V gene TRBV5-1, with 10 bases identical to TRBD2. Germline values: CDR1 SGHRS, CDR2 YFSETQ. CDR3 size: 14 residues. V gave up 0 bases and J gave up 8 bases; unmatched junction bases: 2.